This T cell receptor beta chain was identified in a study of T cells in localized non-small cell lung cancer. General observations from the study: In adjacent lung, a median roughly 53 of the top 100 tumor clones were found.

In regard to this clone: The antigen is undetermined.

Germline values: CDR1 SQVTM, CDR2 ANQGSEA. The V end lost 5 bases, the J end lost 5 bases, and 16 bases lay between the germline ends. The CDR3 length is 13 residues. The method was immunoSEQ multiplex PCR; TCRdb's version includes in-frame clones alone and lacks a portion of them. The sample has about 40,000 clones; approximately 86% are singletons. The TCR comes from a man aged 18-49 years with stage I lung adenocarcinoma. This material consisted of peripheral blood, taken before any cancer treatment. J is TRBJ2-7 and V is TRBV29-1, with D perhaps TRBD1 or TRBD2 (5 bases each). The chain's CDR3 is CSVLRDGGDEQYF. The CDR3 region has the DNA TGCAGCGTTCTCCGGGACGGTGGGGACGAGCAGTACTTC.